The T cell receptor beta chain under discussion was sequenced for a study of post-analysis software for immune sequencing data. Looking at the study overall: The courses of disease that were included comprised relapsing-remitting, secondary progressive and progressive-relapsing multiple sclerosis.

The study's findings and limits: Patients had higher frequencies than controls of roughly five TRBV segments, including TRBV5-6, TRBV5-1 and TRBV20-1. Comparison with controls showed significantly lower normalized Chao1 diversity in multiple sclerosis patients. Samples sharing a preparation batch grouped tightly together when assessed by F measure.

As regards this clonotype: What it binds is unknown.

The CDR3 length is 13 residues. Trimming left V 3 bases short and J 9 bases short, with 12 bases between. Germline V CDR1 and CDR2: MNHEY, SVGAGI. Unique molecular identifiers featured in each of the TCR beta cDNA libraries. Around 460,000 cDNA molecules came from about 1 to 10 million T cells. TCRdb reanalysed the PCR reads using MiXCR and keeps one entry per CDR3 protein. The sample has about 540,000 distinct CDR3 sequences, 34% seen once; the top ten hold about 5.6%. The origin of this receptor is a girl younger than 18 with multiple sclerosis. This chain joins TRBV6-5 and TRBJ1-5; no clear D gene. The specimen was blood. The CDR3 spells CASSYEKSRPQHF. The CDR3 DNA reads as TGTGCCAGCAGTTATGAAAAAAGTCGGCCCCAGCATTTT.